These T cell receptor beta chains were read from a single sample in a study of T-cell reconstitution after alpha-beta-depleted transplantation in children. Each CDR3 protein is one row after TCRdb ran MiXCR on the PCR reads. The repertoire holds 100,000 or so distinct CDR3 sequences, with less than 20% as singletons. The sample here was PBMCs, mostly from graft donor cells, taken 180 days after TCRalphabeta/CD19-depleted stem cell transplant. Receptor source: a male patient between 2 and 10 years old who had a stem cell transplant for acute lymphoblastic leukemia, so the T cells may come from the graft donor. Each CDR3 is given with its conserved first and last residue. Fields, in order: D gene, clone size, V gene, J gene, CDR3 protein, CDR3 DNA. A D gene is named only where the DNA matches it firmly. Expanded clones get a size class; other rows say once, few or many, or leave the size out.

.	few	TRBV7-2	TRBJ2-7	CASSPYQGEQYF	TGTGCCAGCAGCCCCTACCAAGGAGAGCAGTACTTC
TRBD1	.	TRBV5-1	TRBJ1-1	CASSLTAPRGLNTEAFF	TGCGCCAGCAGCTTGACCGCCCCCAGGGGGCTGAACACTGAAGCTTTCTTT
.	few	TRBV15	TRBJ1-5	CATTPSKGRPQHF	TGTGCCACCACACCCTCGAAGGGCAGGCCCCAGCATTTT
.	.	TRBV3-1	TRBJ1-1	CASSLRGFNTEAFF	TGTGCCAGCAGCCTTCGGGGGTTTAACACTGAAGCTTTCTTT
.	.	TRBV5-1	TRBJ2-4	CASSPGPGFLAKNIQYF	TGCGCCAGCAGCCCCGGCCCAGGTTTTTTAGCCAAAAACATTCAGTACTTC
.	few	TRBV12-3/TRBV12-4	TRBJ2-7	CASSFNSYEQYF	TGTGCCAGCAGTTTTAACAGCTACGAGCAGTACTTC
.	few	TRBV4-3	TRBJ2-1	CASSQGPYNEQFF	TGCGCCAGCAGCCAAGGCCCTTACAATGAGCAGTTCTTC
TRBD1	many	TRBV20-1	TRBJ2-7	CSARDPGQGPLSYEQYF	TGCAGTGCTAGAGATCCGGGACAGGGCCCGCTTTCCTACGAGCAGTACTTC
.	few	TRBV20-1	TRBJ1-1	CSARGLWGFTEAFF	TGCAGTGCTAGAGGTTTGTGGGGGTTCACTGAAGCTTTCTTT
.	few	TRBV6-2/TRBV6-3	TRBJ1-5	CASSYGEPQHF	TGTGCCAGCAGTTATGGTGAGCCCCAGCATTTT
TRBD1	.	TRBV25-1	TRBJ2-5	CATGTDQETQYF	TGTGCCACTGGGACAGACCAAGAGACCCAGTACTTC
.	many	TRBV29-1	TRBJ1-1	CSVDPVNTEAFF	TGCAGCGTTGACCCCGTGAACACTGAAGCTTTCTTT
.	.	TRBV27	TRBJ2-4	CASSPWTEGDIQYF	TGTGCCAGCAGTCCCTGGACAGAGGGGGACATTCAGTACTTC
.	.	TRBV27	TRBJ1-6	CASRPTGYNSPLHF	TGTGCCAGCCGACCAACGGGCTATAATTCACCCCTCCACTTT
TRBD1	few	TRBV20-1	TRBJ1-2	CSALIRTGAGYGYTF	TGCAGTGCCTTAATACGAACAGGGGCAGGCTATGGCTACACCTTC
.	.	TRBV29-1	TRBJ1-3	CSVGGAPGNTIYF	TGCAGCGTTGGAGGGGCGCCAGGAAACACCATATATTTT
.	few	TRBV20-1	TRBJ2-1	CPTRDNEQFF	TGTCCGACTAGGGACAATGAGCAGTTCTTC
.	.	TRBV5-6	TRBJ2-1	CASSILQGGYYNEQFF	TGTGCCAGCAGCATACTACAGGGTGGGTATTACAATGAGCAGTTCTTC
.	many	TRBV10-3	TRBJ2-7	CAISDPGRPYEQYF	TGTGCCATCAGTGACCCGGGACGGCCCTACGAGCAGTACTTC
.	.	TRBV12-3/TRBV12-4	TRBJ2-5	CASSPKTPGYQETQYF	TGTGCCAGCAGTCCTAAAACCCCAGGGTACCAAGAGACCCAGTACTTC
TRBD1	many	TRBV7-9	TRBJ2-3	CATWTGRTDTQYF	TGTGCCACCTGGACAGGACGCACAGATACGCAGTATTTT
.	.	TRBV12-3/TRBV12-4	TRBJ2-3	CASSLIGLHGLSTDTQYF	TGTGCCAGCAGTTTAATCGGCCTGCACGGGTTAAGCACAGATACGCAGTATTTT
TRBD2	.	TRBV5-1	TRBJ2-3	CASSLVLAGITDTQYF	TGCGCCAGCAGCTTGGTACTAGCGGGGATCACAGATACGCAGTATTTT
.	.	TRBV28	TRBJ1-2	CASRGAGLGGGYTF	TGTGCCAGCAGGGGGGCAGGGTTAGGCGGTGGCTACACCTTC
TRBD1	few	TRBV5-1	TRBJ1-5	CASSLAPSGTDQPQHF	TGCGCCAGCAGCTTGGCCCCCTCAGGGACAGATCAGCCCCAGCATTTT
.	.	TRBV10-3	TRBJ1-1	CAITWTEDTEAFF	TGTGCCATCACCTGGACAGAGGACACTGAAGCTTTCTTT
TRBD1	.	TRBV7-9	TRBJ2-1	CASSPGQAYDEQFF	TGTGCCAGCAGCCCAGGACAGGCTTATGATGAGCAGTTCTTC
.	.	TRBV6-1	TRBJ2-7	CASSEVNVFMYEQYF	TGTGCCAGCAGTGAAGTAAATGTTTTTATGTACGAGCAGTACTTC
.	.	TRBV4-1	TRBJ2-1	CASSQVEGLRNNEQFF	TGCGCCAGCAGCCAAGTCGAAGGGCTCCGAAACAATGAGCAGTTCTTC
.	few	TRBV10-2	TRBJ1-2	CASSETGTNGYTF	TGCGCCAGCAGTGAGACTGGAACGAATGGCTACACCTTC
.	few	TRBV5-1	TRBJ2-6	CASSLGDAGANVLTF	TGCGCCAGCAGCTTGGGGGACGCTGGGGCCAACGTCCTGACTTTC
.	.	TRBV6-2/TRBV6-3	TRBJ2-5	CATTDSQETQYF	TGTGCCACCACGGACTCACAAGAGACCCAGTACTTC
TRBD1	.	TRBV7-2	TRBJ1-4	CASSLAGQGGLFF	TGTGCCAGCAGCTTAGCTGGGCAGGGGGGACTGTTTTTT
.	.	TRBV28	TRBJ1-3	CASTVEGLGNTIYF	TGTGCCAGCACAGTTGAGGGGCTTGGAAACACCATATATTTT
TRBD2	many	TRBV3-1	TRBJ2-1	CASSRDYPYNEQFF	TGTGCCAGCAGCCGGGACTACCCTTACAATGAGCAGTTCTTC
.	few	TRBV12-3/TRBV12-4	TRBJ1-1	CASRGGTDTEAFF	TGTGCCAGCAGAGGGGGAACGGACACTGAAGCTTTCTTT
TRBD1	.	TRBV5-1	TRBJ2-7	CASSPQGAAYEQYF	TGCGCCAGCAGCCCACAGGGGGCCGCCTACGAGCAGTACTTC
TRBD1	.	TRBV15	TRBJ1-4	CATSRGQGEKLFF	TGTGCCACCAGCAGGGGACAGGGTGAAAAACTGTTTTTT
TRBD2	few	TRBV4-3	TRBJ2-7	CASSQAVGEGYEQYF	TGCGCCAGCAGCCAAGCGGTAGGGGAGGGGTACGAGCAGTACTTC
.	many	TRBV3-1	TRBJ1-1	CASSLQLEGTEAFF	TGTGCCAGCAGCTTACAGCTGGAGGGCACTGAAGCTTTCTTT
.	few	TRBV12-3/TRBV12-4	TRBJ2-4	CASSSEGGQYF	TGTGCCAGCAGTTCGGAGGGGGGTCAGTACTTC